This T cell receptor (beta chain) was recorded in a study of blood T cell repertoires in COVID-19. On the study more broadly: Samples taken during acute and convalescent COVID-19 were collected in the United States, Italy and Spain. Sources were T cells, B-cell-depleted T cells, or PBMCs; the material itself was cDNA or gDNA.

The CDR3 spans 17 residues. V was pared by 1 base and J by 10 bases, with 22 bases between. Germline CDR1 reads KGHDR; CDR2 reads SFDVKD. This clone was found a few times. Participant-given clinical history determined each cohort assignment. Original data processing: Amplification of reference gene primers provided the estimated nucleated cell counts. This table comes from immunoSEQ multiplex PCR, and its TCRdb copy is limited to in-frame clones, with some not included. V, J and clone size are taken as reported in that table, and D and trimming were inferred from the DNA itself. The table records around 200,000 clones, 85% to 90% of them present only once.

The sequence derives from a woman in her forties or fifties in a cohort exposed to, infected with or recovered from COVID-19 (not recorded which). Specimen: PBMCs or T cells enriched from blood (not recorded which). The chain has TRBV24-1 and TRBJ2-1, with a possible D match to TRBD2 (6 bases). The CDR3 coding sequence is TGTGCCACCAGTGATTTCCTAACAGGAGGGACCTCCGACGAGCAGTTCTTC. It specifies CATSDFLTGGTSDEQFF.